One and the same sample provided the 3 T cell receptor beta chains below, sequenced in a study of long-term antiretroviral therapy in people with HIV. Survey-level resolution applied to immunoSEQ assay v3.0. Here immunoSEQ multiplex PCR was the method, and the copy in TCRdb shows in-frame clones only, minus some. This sample yields about 39,000 clones, of which around 85% are seen a single time; under 7.5% belongs to the top ten. This specimen consisted of unsorted PBMCs, obtained 3.1 years after starting antiretroviral therapy. These receptors all stem from a woman aged 50 to 60 with HIV.

This chain connects TRBV7-8 to TRBJ2-7, with D perhaps being TRBD1 or TRBD2 (6 bases each). The CDR3 is 12 residues long. Trimming shortened V by 4 bases and J by 10 bases, and 14 bases separated the two germline ends. Germline V gives CDR1 SGHVS, CDR2 FQNEAQ. Here the CDR3 DNA reads TGTGCCAGCAGCTGGTTAGGGGGGAGACAGTACTTC. As protein: CASSWLGGRQYF.

This clone has just a few counts. This chain links TRBV5-1 with TRBJ2-7, with 7 bases lining up with TRBD1. Germline-derived CDR1 and CDR2 are SGHRS and YFSETQ. The CDR3 spans 14 residues. The J segment lost 3 bases and the V segment lost 4 bases, leaving 7 bases of the junction unmatched. This CDR3 is CASSGHRGNYEQYF. The CDR3 nucleotides are TGCGCCAGCAGCGGTCACAGGGGCAACTACGAGCAGTACTTC. Together with reference TRBV5-1 and TRBJ2-7, the CDR3 gives the full variable domain: KAGVTQTPRYLIKTRGQQVTLSCSPISGHRSVSWYQQTPGQGLQFLFEYFSETQRNKGNFPGRFSGRQFSNSRSEMNVSTLELGDSALYLCASSGHRGNYEQYFGPGTRLTVT.

This clone was recorded only once. The chain recombines TRBV5-1 with TRBJ2-1; tentative D call: TRBD1 (6 bases). Trimming removed 0 bases at V and 0 bases at J, with 7 bases between. This CDR3 region has 15 residues. Per germline, CDR1 SGHRS and CDR2 YFSETQ. This chain's CDR3 is CASSLDRVSYNEQFF. CDR3 bases: TGCGCCAGCAGCTTGGACAGGGTCTCCTACAATGAGCAGTTCTTC. The variable domain in full, completed from reference TRBV5-1 and TRBJ2-1, reads KAGVTQTPRYLIKTRGQQVTLSCSPISGHRSVSWYQQTPGQGLQFLFEYFSETQRNKGNFPGRFSGRQFSNSRSEMNVSTLELGDSALYLCASSLDRVSYNEQFFGPGTRLTVL.